This TCR beta chain was profiled in a study of vaccination effects on CD4 cells after COVID-19. Broader study findings: Relatively few convalescent patients took part in the study, which had no early post-infection timepoints. Within healthy vaccinees, only 1 of 255 vaccine-induced clones displayed cross-reactivity with common cold coronaviruses.

Regarding this clone: What it binds is not known.

Repertoires were generated with immunoSEQ multiplex PCR, while TCRdb's copy carries only in-frame clones and drops some. The sample gives approximately 61,000 clones, 73% of which show up once; roughly 1.2% is in the top ten. CDR3 length: 13 amino acids. CDR1 is MNHEY and CDR2 is SVGAGI in the germline V gene. The V and J ends lost 3 bases and 5 bases respectively, with 10 bases between them. Ahead of sequencing, the ViraFEST assay grew antigen-specific CD4+ T cells using viral peptide pools. It was after approximately 11 days of culture that CD4+ T cells were isolated. Two-dose BNT162b2 or mRNA-1273 vaccination was given to participants. A density of about 2.2 million PBMC per well was used; these cells were cultured with 10 IU/ml IL-2 and approximately 10 ug/ml peptides.

Sequences were derived from CD4+ T cells from PBMCs cultured with HCoV-229E spike peptides, sampled after COVID-19 vaccination. The origin of this receptor is a human donor who received a COVID-19 vaccine. The genes are TRBV6-5 and TRBJ2-5, with D maybe TRBD1 (6 bases). This CDR3 reads CASSYGGWETQYF. CDR3 sequence (DNA): TGTGCCAGCAGTTATGGGGGCTGGGAGACCCAGTACTTC.